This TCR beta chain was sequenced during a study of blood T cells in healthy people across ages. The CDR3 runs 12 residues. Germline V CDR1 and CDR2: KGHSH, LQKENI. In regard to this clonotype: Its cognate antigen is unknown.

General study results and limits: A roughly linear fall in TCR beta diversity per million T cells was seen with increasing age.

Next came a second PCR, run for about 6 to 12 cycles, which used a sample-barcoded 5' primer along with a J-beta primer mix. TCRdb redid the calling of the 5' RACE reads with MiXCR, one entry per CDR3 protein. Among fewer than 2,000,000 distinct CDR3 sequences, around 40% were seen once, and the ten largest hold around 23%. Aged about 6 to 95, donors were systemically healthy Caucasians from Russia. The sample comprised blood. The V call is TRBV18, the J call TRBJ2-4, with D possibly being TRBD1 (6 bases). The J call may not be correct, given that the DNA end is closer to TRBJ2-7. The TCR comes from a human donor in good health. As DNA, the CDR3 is TGTGCCAGCTCACCCGACAGGTTCGAGCAGTACTTC. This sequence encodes CASSPDRFEQYF.